Sequencing of this T cell receptor (beta chain) was carried out in a study of beta chain features in type 1 diabetes. TCRB transcripts that were expressed got sequenced, as all of the isolated RNA had been reverse transcribed. Data came from immunoSEQ multiplex PCR; TCRdb stores just in-frame clones and leaves some out. The data show hundreds of thousands of clones, with around 12% seen just once and approximately 0.015% held by the top ten. Note on this clone: Its target is unknown.

CD45RO/CCR7/CD25/CD127/CD95/CD27 sorting isolated CD4+ naive, central memory, regulatory and stem cell-like memory cells. This CDR3 is 14 amino acids long. V was cut by 3 bases and J by 7 bases, with 15 bases left in between. CDR1 is GTSNPN and CDR2 is SVGIG in the germline V gene (reference sequence). Study findings and constraints: VDJ junctions from type 1 diabetes patients carried fewer insertions and larger deletions.

The sequence was collected from a man between 18 and 29 years old in good health. Sequencing was done on a sample of naive CD4+ T cells from blood. The rearrangement joins TRBV30 to TRBJ1-4, with D maybe TRBD1 (5 bases). The CDR3 DNA reads TGTGCCTGGAGCGCGGGACGGATCGGTGAAAAACTGTTTTTT. The encoded protein is CAWSAGRIGEKLFF.